The source of this TCR beta chain is a study of cytomegalovirus exposure and HLA in healthy donors. Study results and caveats: Owing to their indistinguishability, certain V segments, notably TRBV6-2 and TRBV6-3, were excluded. Confirmation in vitro established that a few CMV-associated chains were specific for CMV antigens.

The CDR3 is made up of 15 amino acids. Germline V gives CDR1 MNHNS, CDR2 SASEGT. With 3 bases clipped from V and 1 base from J, the junction kept 3 bases outside the gene matches. This clone was observed a handful of times. Its target is not known. PCR was performed using 60 Vbeta and 13 Jbeta primers. Data came from immunoSEQ multiplex PCR; TCRdb stores just in-frame clones and leaves some out. In the table there are approximately 140,000 clones, approximately 81% of which are singletons. The sequenced material came from PBMCs. This sequence originates from a man aged 18 to 30 in good health and CMV-seronegative. The J gene is TRBJ2-7, the V gene TRBV6-1; 10 positions agree with TRBD2. CDR3 DNA: TGTGCCAGCAGTGAGGGTAGCGGGGGGTCCTACGAGCAGTACTTC. Its protein product is CASSEGSGGSYEQYF.